Given below is one TCR beta chain in context. PCR involved 60 Vbeta and 13 Jbeta primers. Using immunoSEQ multiplex PCR, the repertoire was profiled, and TCRdb retains in-frame clones only, with some absent. Altogether 150,000 to 200,000 clones are present, 60% to 80% being singletons, with the ten largest covering roughly 2.9%. This sample was included in a study of cytomegalovirus exposure and HLA in healthy donors. Trimming at V came to 6 bases and at J to 2 bases, leaving 11 bases not matched to a gene. The CDR3 covers 18 residues. Germline V gene data show CDR1 as MDHEN and CDR2 as SYDVKM. The sequenced sample was PBMCs. This TCR was sampled from a man between 40 and 49 years old in good health and CMV-seronegative. The V and J genes are TRBV28 and TRBJ2-6; TRBD1 agrees at 9 bases. The CDR3 coding sequence is TGTGCCAGCAGGGAAGGGGGACAGGGACGCCCTGGGGCCAACGTCCTGACTTTC. Its protein product is CASREGGQGRPGANVLTF.